This record looks at one T cell receptor (beta chain) sequence and its context. These data belong to a study of blood T cell repertoires in COVID-19. Data came from immunoSEQ multiplex PCR; TCRdb stores just in-frame clones and leaves some out. The repertoire holds 200,000 to 250,000 clones, with about 83% as singletons. Germline CDR1 MNHEY, CDR2 SMNVEV (reference sequence). There are 16 residues in the CDR3. With 2 bases clipped from V and 1 base from J, the junction kept 4 bases outside the gene matches. The TCR sequence derives from a woman in her twenties or thirties with COVID-19, enrolled during active disease. The sample consisted of peripheral blood. The V and J genes are TRBV27 and TRBJ2-1, with TRBD2 identical over 8 bases. The CDR3 sequence: CASSLGGGRSYNEQFF. The CDR3 DNA follows: TGTGCCAGCAGTTTAGGGGGCGGGAGGTCCTACAATGAGCAGTTCTTC.